This is a list of T cell receptor beta chains from one sample in a study of OX40 agonist ivuxolimab in advanced cancers. Data came from immunoSEQ multiplex PCR; TCRdb stores just in-frame clones and leaves some out. This sample carries 50,000 to 70,000 clones, about 85% of them seen once, and the ten largest clones take 2.5% to 3.5%. This specimen consisted of CD4+ or CD8+ T cells sorted from blood, obtained in a trial of the OX40 agonist ivuxolimab. All receptors derive from an adult with an advanced solid tumor such as melanoma, head and neck, liver or kidney cancer. Each CDR3 is given with its conserved first and last residue. D genes are given only for firm matches. Only part of the rows carry a size: once, few, many, or a class if the clone is expanded.

J	V	size	D	CDR3	DNA
TRBJ2-7	TRBV15	.	.	CATSRDRPGSYEQYF	TGTGCCACCAGCAGAGATCGCCCGGGTTCCTACGAGCAGTACTTC
TRBJ2-5	TRBV9	.	.	CASSALGAQETQYF	TGTGCCAGCAGCGCCTTGGGGGCCCAAGAGACCCAGTACTTC
TRBJ1-1	TRBV6-5	.	TRBD1	CASSLTGVPEAFF	TGTGCCAGCAGTTTGACAGGGGTCCCTGAAGCTTTCTTT
TRBJ1-4	TRBV29-1	.	.	CSGGTEEKLFF	TGCAGCGGTGGGACTGAGGAAAAACTGTTTTTT
TRBJ1-6	TRBV30	.	.	CAWTRRSSYNSPLHF	TGTGCCTGGACTCGCAGGAGCTCCTATAATTCACCCCTCCACTTT
TRBJ1-2	TRBV29-1	.	.	CSILSGEDGYTF	TGCAGCATTCTCTCAGGGGAGGATGGCTACACCTTC
TRBJ2-3	TRBV5-1	.	TRBD1	CASSWTGANTDTQYF	TGCGCCAGCAGCTGGACAGGGGCCAACACAGATACGCAGTATTTT
TRBJ2-2	TRBV19	.	TRBD1	CASSKQGDTGELFF	TGTGCCAGTAGTAAACAGGGGGACACCGGGGAGCTGTTTTTT
TRBJ2-1	TRBV11-2	.	TRBD2	CASSFGPGLAGGLEQFF	TGTGCCAGCAGCTTCGGACCGGGACTAGCGGGGGGACTAGAGCAGTTCTTC
TRBJ2-3	TRBV5-6	.	TRBD2	CASSPMGGTVGTQYF	TGTGCCAGCAGCCCGATGGGAGGGACGGTCGGTACGCAGTATTTT
TRBJ1-5	TRBV5-4	.	.	CASSVDGLSNQPQHF	TGTGCCAGCAGCGTGGACGGACTTAGCAATCAGCCCCAGCATTTT
TRBJ2-3	TRBV5-1	.	.	CASSLIPGFTDTQYF	TGCGCCAGCAGCTTGATCCCAGGTTTCACAGATACGCAGTATTTT
TRBJ2-1	TRBV4-3	.	TRBD2	CASSPGAGTSLVGQFF	TGCGCCAGCAGCCCAGGGGCCGGGACTAGCCTCGTGGGGCAGTTCTTC
TRBJ1-1	TRBV29-1	.	.	CSVETVNTEAFF	TGCAGCGTTGAAACAGTGAACACTGAAGCTTTCTTT
TRBJ2-5	TRBV5-1	.	.	CASSFSGGETQYF	TGCGCCAGCAGCTTTTCGGGCGGGGAGACCCAGTACTTC
TRBJ2-7	TRBV11-2	.	TRBD2	CASSKAGLAEYEQYF	TGTGCCAGCAGCAAAGCTGGACTAGCTGAGTACGAGCAGTACTTC
TRBJ1-2	TRBV28	.	TRBD1	CASSLGDRRANTF	TGTGCCAGCAGTTTGGGGGACAGGCGTGCAAACACCTTC
TRBJ2-1	TRBV5-1	.	TRBD1	CASGPQGANNEQFF	TGCGCCAGCGGGCCCCAGGGGGCGAACAATGAGCAGTTCTTC
TRBJ2-7	TRBV11-2	.	TRBD1	CASSTRTGDEQYF	TGTGCCAGCAGCACCAGAACAGGGGACGAGCAGTACTTC
TRBJ1-4	TRBV27	.	.	CASRAHGGSNEKLFF	TGTGCCAGCAGGGCCCATGGGGGCAGCAATGAAAAACTGTTTTTT
TRBJ2-5	TRBV7-9	few	.	CASSLIERETQYF	TGTGCCAGCAGCTTGATTGAAAGAGAGACCCAGTACTTC
TRBJ2-3	TRBV19	few	.	CASSNARGTDTQYF	TGTGCCAGTAGTAACGCTAGGGGGACAGATACGCAGTATTTT
TRBJ2-5	TRBV2	.	.	CASIRGSKETQYF	TGTGCCAGCATAAGAGGCAGTAAAGAGACCCAGTACTTC
TRBJ2-1	TRBV6-5	.	.	CASSRGNEQFF	TGTGCCAGCAGTAGGGGGAATGAGCAGTTCTTC